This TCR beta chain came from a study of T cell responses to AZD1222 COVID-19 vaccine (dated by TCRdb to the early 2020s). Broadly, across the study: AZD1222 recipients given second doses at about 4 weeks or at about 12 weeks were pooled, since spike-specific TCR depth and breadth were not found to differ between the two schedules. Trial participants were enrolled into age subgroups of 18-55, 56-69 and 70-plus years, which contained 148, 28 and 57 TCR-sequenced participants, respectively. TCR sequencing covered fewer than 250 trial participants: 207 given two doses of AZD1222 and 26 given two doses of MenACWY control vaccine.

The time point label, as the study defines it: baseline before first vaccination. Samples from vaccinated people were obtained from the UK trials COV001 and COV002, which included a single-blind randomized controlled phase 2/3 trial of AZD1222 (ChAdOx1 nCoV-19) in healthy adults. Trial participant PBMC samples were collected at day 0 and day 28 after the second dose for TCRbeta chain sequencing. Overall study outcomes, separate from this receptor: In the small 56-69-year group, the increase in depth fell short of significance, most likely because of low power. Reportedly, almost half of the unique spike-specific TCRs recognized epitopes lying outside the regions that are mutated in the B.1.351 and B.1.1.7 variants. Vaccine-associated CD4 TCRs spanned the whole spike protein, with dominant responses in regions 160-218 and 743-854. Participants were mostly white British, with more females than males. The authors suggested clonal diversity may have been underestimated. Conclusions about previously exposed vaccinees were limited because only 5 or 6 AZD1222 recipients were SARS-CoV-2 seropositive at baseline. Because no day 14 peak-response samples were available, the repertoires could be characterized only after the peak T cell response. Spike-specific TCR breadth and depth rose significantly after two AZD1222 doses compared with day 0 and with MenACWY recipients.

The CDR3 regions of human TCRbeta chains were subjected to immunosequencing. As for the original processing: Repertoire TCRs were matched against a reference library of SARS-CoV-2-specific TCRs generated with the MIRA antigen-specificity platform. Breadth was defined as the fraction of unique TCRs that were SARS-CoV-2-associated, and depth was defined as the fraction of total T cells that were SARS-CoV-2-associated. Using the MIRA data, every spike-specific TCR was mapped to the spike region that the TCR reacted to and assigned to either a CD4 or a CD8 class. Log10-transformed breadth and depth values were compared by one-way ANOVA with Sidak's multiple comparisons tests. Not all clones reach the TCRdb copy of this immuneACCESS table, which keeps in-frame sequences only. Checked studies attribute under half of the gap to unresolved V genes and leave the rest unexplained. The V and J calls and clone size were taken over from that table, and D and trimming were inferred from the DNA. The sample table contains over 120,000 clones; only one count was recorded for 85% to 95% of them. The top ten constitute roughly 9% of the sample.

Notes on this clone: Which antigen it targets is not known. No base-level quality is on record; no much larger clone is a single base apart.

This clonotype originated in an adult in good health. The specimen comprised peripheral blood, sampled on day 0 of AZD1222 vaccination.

In nucleotides, the sequence is TGTGCCAGCAGTGCCACCACAGGGGGCGCGGGTGAAAAACTGTTTTTT. Its amino acids are CASSATTGGAGEKLFF. The sequence links TRBV2 to TRBJ1-4, with 9 bases in between that match TRBD1. From cysteine to phenylalanine, the CDR3 is 16 amino acids long. Here the CDR3 DNA is all that survives: 48 bases in frame from base 1. Based on the germline V gene, the CDR1 and CDR2 sequences are SNHLY and FYNNEI. V has 4 bases trimmed and J has 7 bases trimmed; junction bases matching no gene number 10.